Shown below are 14 T cell receptor beta chains from a single sample sequenced in a study of response to subunit inactivated influenza vaccine. One entry per CDR3 protein, called by TCRdb with MiXCR from the RT-PCR reads. This sample has under 550,000 distinct CDR3 sequences, with approximately 7.1% found just once. This specimen was PBMCs from blood, taken 23 months after vaccination. These receptor sequences come from a man between 50 and 75 years old who received an inactivated influenza vaccine.

DNA for the CDR3: TGCAGTGCTAGAGACCCCAAAAGCTCCGGGGAGCTGTTTTTT. Translated, it gives CSARDPKSSGELFF. The genes are TRBV20-1 and TRBJ2-2, with unresolved D. The V gene's germline CDR1 is DFQATT and CDR2 SNEGSKA (reference sequence). Trimming took off 0 bases at V and 6 bases at J, with 11 bases between the two ends. The CDR3 spans 14 residues.

The chain has TRBV5-1 and TRBJ2-1; 8 nucleotides align to TRBD1. The V segment lost 4 bases and the J segment 4 bases; nucleotides outside the gene matches: 7. CDR3 length: 15 amino acids. Germline CDR1 is SGHRS and CDR2 is YFSETQ. This chain's CDR3 is CASSDDRGLYNEQFF. The CDR3 DNA is TGCGCCAGCAGCGACGACAGGGGCCTATACAATGAGCAGTTCTTC.

This clonotype occurred many times. J is TRBJ2-5 and V is TRBV25-1; no firm D call. V was clipped by 0 bases and J by 5 bases, with 1 base between them. CDR3 size: 11 residues. CDR1 is MGHDK and CDR2 is SYGVNS in the germline V gene. This CDR3 reads CASSEYETQYF. The CDR3 region has the DNA TGTGCCAGCAGTGAATATGAGACCCAGTACTTC.

This clonotype has a handful of counts. This chain joins TRBV4-1 and TRBJ2-2; no firm D call. V lost 6 bases and J 2 bases, leaving 13 bases between the germline ends. CDR3 length: 15 amino acids. The germline V gene encodes CDR1 MGHRA and CDR2 YSYEKL. For the CDR3, the DNA is TGCGCCAGCAGTCGGTTAGGGATTAACACCGGGGAGCTGTTTTTT. Protein product: CASSRLGINTGELFF.

The rearrangement uses TRBV29-1 and TRBJ2-1, with 7 bases matching TRBD2. This CDR3 has 13 residues. The germline V gene has CDR1 SQVTM and CDR2 ANQGSEA. The CDR3 sequence is CVVGGSSYNEQFF. CDR3 DNA: TGCGTTGTAGGCGGGAGCTCCTACAATGAGCAGTTCTTC.

This clonotype was observed a handful of times. V usage is TRBV27 and J usage is TRBJ1-6; TRBD1 aligns across 9 bases. CDR3 size: 17 residues. CDR1 is MNHEY and CDR2 is SMNVEV in the germline V gene (reference sequence). V trimming: 2 bases; J trimming: 11 bases; junction bases outside the gene matches: 13. DNA of the CDR3: TGTGCCAGCAGTTTAACCCAGGGACAGGGAAATGTGGCACCCCTCCACTTT. It is translated as CASSLTQGQGNVAPLHF.

This clonotype was counted only a few times. The chain uses TRBV11-1 and TRBJ2-1, with TRBD2 identical over 15 bases. After removal of 5 bases from V and 0 bases from J, the junction contained 11 bases not matched to a gene. Germline CDR1 reads SGHAT; CDR2 reads FQDESV (reference sequence). CDR3 length: 20 residues. CDR3 bases: TGTGCCAGCAGCCCCCAGAGGACTAGCGGGAGGGTCCTCTCCTACAATGAGCAGTTCTTC. It is translated as CASSPQRTSGRVLSYNEQFF. The full variable domain, in which reference TRBV11-1 and TRBJ2-1 provide the parts outside the CDR3, is EAEVAQSPRYKITEKSQAVAFWCDPISGHATLYWYRQILGQGPELLVQFQDESVVDDSQLPKDRFSAERLKGVDSTLKIQPAELGDSAMYLCASSPQRTSGRVLSYNEQFFGPGTRLTVL.

This chain uses TRBV7-3 with TRBJ2-2, with D perhaps being TRBD1 or TRBD2 (5 bases each). Germline V gene lookup returns CDR1 SGHTA and CDR2 FQGTGA. The CDR3 is 15 amino acids. Trimming stripped 5 bases from V and 4 bases from J, with 14 bases between. This chain's CDR3 is CASSPTGTRTGELFF. CDR3 nucleotides: TGTGCCAGCAGCCCAACGGGGACGCGCACCGGGGAGCTGTTTTTT.

The chain carries TRBV30 and TRBJ2-2, with 13 bases aligning to TRBD2. V gave up 4 bases and J gave up 7 bases; unmatched junction bases: 9. This CDR3 contains 16 residues. CDR1 and CDR2 from the germline V gene are GTSNPN and SVGIG (reference sequence). CDR3 region: CAWTPGLAGAVGELFF. Written as DNA, the CDR3 is TGTGCCTGGACACCAGGACTAGCGGGAGCGGTCGGGGAGCTGTTTTTT.

This clonotype has just a few counts. The chain carries TRBV20-1 and TRBJ1-2, with D tentatively TRBD1 (5 bases). This CDR3 spans 15 amino acids. Between the trimmed V and J ends, which lost 1 base and 3 bases, there was a span of 15 bases. From germline, CDR1 is DFQATT and CDR2 SNEGSKA (reference sequence). CDR3 sequence reads: CSARGGTWSDYGYTF. The CDR3 DNA reads TGCAGTGCTAGAGGGGGCACCTGGTCCGACTATGGCTACACCTTC.

This sequence joins TRBV4-3 and TRBJ1-1; D not certain. This CDR3 has 15 amino acids. V lost 1 base and J 0 bases, leaving 9 bases between the germline ends. Germline V gives CDR1 LGHNA, CDR2 YSLEER. CDR3 in DNA: TGCGCCAGCAGCCAAGTGCTACAGATGAACACTGAAGCTTTCTTT. Translated: CASSQVLQMNTEAFF.

There are a few counts of this clonotype. J is TRBJ2-5 and V is TRBV11-2; D gene unclear. This CDR3 is built from 13 residues. Between the trimmed V and J ends, which lost 5 bases and 7 bases, there was a span of 14 bases. Germline V CDR1 and CDR2: SGHAT, FQNNGV. CDR3 coding DNA: TGTGCCAGCAGCCCTCAAGCCCTGGGGACCCAGTACTTC. Amino acids: CASSPQALGTQYF.

The CDR3 loop is CSARDLEAGPYEQYF. The CDR3 coding sequence is TGCAGTGCTAGAGATCTAGAGGCAGGACCCTACGAGCAGTACTTC. This chain joins TRBV20-1 and TRBJ2-7, with no clear D. V was trimmed by 0 bases and J by 2 bases, leaving 14 bases between them. This CDR3 is built from 15 residues. The germline gives CDR1 DFQATT, CDR2 SNEGSKA (reference sequence).

This clonotype was recorded a few times. The DNA of the CDR3 is TGTGCCAGCAGCTTGGCGGGACAGGATGCATACGAGCAGTACTTC. Encoded protein: CASSLAGQDAYEQYF. The chain carries TRBV5-5 and TRBJ2-7; 8 bases align to TRBD1. V trimming: 0 bases; J trimming: 4 bases; junction bases outside the gene matches: 6. The V gene's germline CDR1 is SGHKS and CDR2 YYEKEE (reference sequence). The CDR3 extends over 15 amino acids.